The 20 T cell receptor beta chains reported below all come from one sample, sequenced in a study of shared clonotypes between healthy human individuals. Generated by immunoSEQ multiplex PCR, the TCRdb table keeps only in-frame clones and is missing some. The data contain over 800,000 clones, 92% of them singletons. Naive CD8 cells lacked CD45RO and underwent positive selection for CCR7, leaving out terminally differentiated effector memory CD45RA+ cells. The specimen sequenced was naive CD8+ T cells sorted from blood. These receptors were collected from a man aged 25 to 40 in good health.

Concerning this clone itself: In the same sample, other DNA sequences code for this CDR3. The rearrangement links TRBV29-1 to TRBJ2-7, with D maybe TRBD1 (5 bases). The CDR3 is 13 amino acids. With 4 bases removed from V and 2 bases from J, the gap between germline ends came to 12 bases. CDR1 is SQVTM, CDR2 ANQGSEA, per germline. The CDR3 DNA follows: TGCAGCGTTGGGCAGGGCAGGCCCTACGAGCAGTACTTC. This gives the protein CSVGQGRPYEQYF.

The V call is TRBV5-6, the J call TRBJ2-4; D is unclear. Trimming left V 2 bases short and J 13 bases short, with 4 bases between. This CDR3 is 9 amino acids long. CDR1 is SGHDT and CDR2 is YYEEEE in the germline V gene. The CDR3 DNA is TGTGCCAGCAGCTTTGGGCAGTACTTC. As protein: CASSFGQYF.

V gene TRBV4-1 combines with J gene TRBJ2-7; D might be TRBD2 (6 bases). The CDR3 extends over 16 amino acids. Trimming took off 3 bases at V and 0 bases at J, with 15 bases between the two ends. CDR1 MGHRA and CDR2 YSYEKL come from the germline V gene. CDR3 sequence reads: CASSHNVGTPSYEQYF. The CDR3 DNA reads as TGCGCCAGCAGCCATAACGTTGGGACTCCCTCCTACGAGCAGTACTTC.

About this clone itself: Other DNA sequences of this sample code for an identical CDR3. The V call is TRBV7-9, the J call TRBJ2-1, with D possibly TRBD2 on 5 matching bases. The germline V gene encodes CDR1 SEHNR and CDR2 FQNEAQ (reference sequence). The CDR3 sequence is 12 residues long. V was shortened by 1 base and J by 8 bases, with 6 bases between the two germline ends. CDR3 in DNA: TGTGCCAGCAGCTTAGGGGGAGATGAGCAGTTCTTC. This codes for CASSLGGDEQFF.

The V gene is TRBV5-5, the J gene TRBJ2-7; D is undetermined. Per germline, CDR1 SGHKS and CDR2 YYEKEE (reference sequence). This CDR3 is built from 15 residues. The V end lost 4 bases, the J end lost 3 bases, and 17 bases lay between the germline ends. The CDR3 loop is CASSKDGDPFYEQYF. DNA for the CDR3: TGTGCCAGCAGCAAGGACGGAGACCCCTTCTACGAGCAGTACTTC.

This chain joins TRBV5-1 and TRBJ2-5; 14 bases agree with TRBD2. V dropped 3 bases and J dropped 4; count of bases not matched to a gene: 8. Germline-derived CDR1 and CDR2 are SGHRS and YFSETQ. The CDR3 covers 17 residues. CDR3 coding DNA: TGCGCCAGCAGCTCAACGGGACTAGCGGGAGCACGAGAGACCCAGTACTTC. It is translated as CASSSTGLAGARETQYF. Supplemented by reference TRBV5-1 and TRBJ2-5, the full variable domain reads KAGVTQTPRYLIKTRGQQVTLSCSPISGHRSVSWYQQTPGQGLQFLFEYFSETQRNKGNFPGRFSGRQFSNSRSEMNVSTLELGDSALYLCASSSTGLAGARETQYFGPGTRLLVL.

A few counts support this clone. This chain links TRBV6-1 with TRBJ2-7; D is perhaps TRBD2 (6 bases). The germline CDR1 and CDR2 sequences are MNHNS and SASEGT. With 8 bases removed from V and 0 bases from J, the gap between germline ends came to 14 bases. This CDR3 has 14 residues. The CDR3 spells CASSVPGSSYEQYF. DNA of the CDR3: TGTGCCAGCTCTGTTCCCGGGAGCTCCTACGAGCAGTACTTC.

V and J are TRBV4-1 and TRBJ2-1; TRBD2 agrees at 9 bases. Germline CDR1 and CDR2: MGHRA and YSYEKL. CDR3 length: 17 residues. V shed 1 base and J 2 bases; nucleotides not matched to a gene: 6. CDR3 coding DNA: TGCGCCAGCAGCCAAGGGGGTAGCGGGAGTGCCTACAATGAGCAGTTCTTC. The encoded protein is CASSQGGSGSAYNEQFF.

V gene TRBV29-1 combines with J gene TRBJ1-1, with unresolved D. The germline V gene encodes CDR1 SQVTM and CDR2 ANQGSEA. The V end lost 5 bases, the J end lost 1 base, and 11 bases lay between the germline ends. The CDR3 has 13 residues. Here the CDR3 DNA reads TGCAGCGTTCCCCTCCCAAGGAACACTGAAGCTTTCTTT. Protein product: CSVPLPRNTEAFF.

This chain joins TRBV10-3 and TRBJ2-1, with TRBD1 identical over 7 bases. CDR3 length: 13 residues. Germline CDR1 is ENHRY and CDR2 is SYGVKD. Trimming removed 6 bases from V and 5 bases from J; junction bases left unmatched: 4. This CDR3 reads CAISLGTDNEQFF. The CDR3 DNA sequence: TGTGCCATCAGCTTAGGGACAGACAATGAGCAGTTCTTC.

This sequence joins TRBV6-4 and TRBJ2-1; TRBD2 agrees at 8 bases. The CDR3 totals 15 residues. The germline gives CDR1 MRHNA, CDR2 SNTAGT. The trim removed 6 bases at V and 1 base at J, leaving 5 bases unmatched. CDR3: CASSPGLESYNEQFF. The CDR3, as DNA: TGTGCCAGCAGCCCGGGACTAGAGTCCTACAATGAGCAGTTCTTC.

This sequence joins TRBV27 and TRBJ2-1, with 9 bases aligning to TRBD2. With V trimmed by 4 bases and J by 10 bases, 8 bases remained unmatched. This CDR3 is 14 amino acids long. Germline V CDR1 and CDR2: MNHEY, SMNVEV (reference sequence). The CDR3 here is CASSSREGLGEQFF. The CDR3 coding sequence is TGTGCCAGCAGTTCGCGGGAGGGCCTGGGAGAGCAGTTCTTC.

The gene calls are TRBV5-6 and TRBJ2-1; D gene unclear. Trimming took 4 bases from V and 0 from J, leaving 17 bases between them. This CDR3 comprises 17 residues. The germline CDR1 and CDR2 sequences are SGHDT and YYEEEE. The CDR3 region is CASSPKILDSSYNEQFF. Here the CDR3 DNA reads TGTGCCAGCAGCCCCAAGATTTTAGATAGCTCCTACAATGAGCAGTTCTTC.

The rearrangement uses TRBV5-1 and TRBJ2-3, with 10 bases fitting TRBD2. Germline V gives CDR1 SGHRS, CDR2 YFSETQ. Germline trimming cut 5 bases from V and 0 bases from J; bases unmatched to any gene: 3. The CDR3 is 15 residues long. The CDR3 reads CASRLTSGSTDTQYF. The CDR3 bases are TGCGCCAGCAGGTTGACTAGCGGGAGCACAGATACGCAGTATTTT. Drawing the rest from reference TRBV5-1 and TRBJ2-3, the complete variable domain is KAGVTQTPRYLIKTRGQQVTLSCSPISGHRSVSWYQQTPGQGLQFLFEYFSETQRNKGNFPGRFSGRQFSNSRSEMNVSTLELGDSALYLCASRLTSGSTDTQYFGPGTRLTVL.

The rearrangement links TRBV10-2 to TRBJ2-3, with D possibly matching TRBD2 (6 bases). The germline CDR1 and CDR2 sequences are WSHSY and SAAADI. The CDR3 loop spans 13 amino acids. Trimming took 6 bases from V and 5 from J, leaving 12 bases between them. In DNA form, the CDR3 reads TGCGCCAGCAGCGGGAGAGCGGTAGATACGCAGTATTTT. It translates to CASSGRAVDTQYF.

The V and J genes are TRBV19 and TRBJ2-2; 8 bases agree with TRBD1. CDR1 LNHDA and CDR2 SQIVND come from the germline V gene (reference sequence). CDR3 length: 15 residues. V shed 6 bases and J 4 bases; nucleotides not matched to a gene: 7. CDR3 in amino acids: CASSQRTGRTGELFF. CDR3 coding DNA: TGTGCCAGTAGCCAACGGACAGGGCGCACCGGGGAGCTGTTTTTT.

The chain employs TRBV7-2 and TRBJ2-1; D gene unclear. The CDR3 has 13 residues. Germline loops: CDR1 SGHTA, CDR2 FQGNSA. The ends were cut back, 1 base at V and 5 bases at J, with 6 bases in the middle. The CDR3 sequence is CASSLGRHNEQFF. CDR3 nucleotides: TGTGCCAGCAGCTTAGGGCGCCACAATGAGCAGTTCTTC.

The gene calls are TRBV29-1 and TRBJ2-7; 9 bases align to TRBD1. The V segment lost 6 bases and the J segment 2 bases; nucleotides outside the gene matches: 5. The CDR3 contains 13 residues. Looked up from germline, CDR1 is SQVTM and CDR2 is ANQGSEA. DNA of the CDR3: TGCAGCGTGTGGGGACAGGGTCCCTACGAGCAGTACTTC. Amino acids: CSVWGQGPYEQYF.

The chain combines TRBV7-9 with TRBJ2-7; 11 nucleotides agree with TRBD1. Per the germline V gene, CDR1 is SEHNR and CDR2 is FQNEAQ (reference sequence). V shed 5 bases and J 3 bases; nucleotides not matched to a gene: 6. The CDR3 spans 15 residues. The CDR3 here is CASSLTGTGGYEQYF. The CDR3 DNA reads TGTGCCAGCAGCCTTACCGGGACAGGGGGCTACGAGCAGTACTTC.

This clone was counted between two and nine times. This chain links TRBV5-6 with TRBJ1-5; TRBD1 matches at 7 bases. The CDR3 length is 16 residues. V shed 4 bases, J shed 1 base, and the junction held 8 bases outside the gene matches. Germline values: CDR1 SGHDT, CDR2 YYEEEE. The CDR3 sequence: CASSRSGGTSNQPQHF. The CDR3, as DNA: TGTGCCAGCAGCAGATCAGGGGGTACGAGCAATCAGCCCCAGCATTTT.